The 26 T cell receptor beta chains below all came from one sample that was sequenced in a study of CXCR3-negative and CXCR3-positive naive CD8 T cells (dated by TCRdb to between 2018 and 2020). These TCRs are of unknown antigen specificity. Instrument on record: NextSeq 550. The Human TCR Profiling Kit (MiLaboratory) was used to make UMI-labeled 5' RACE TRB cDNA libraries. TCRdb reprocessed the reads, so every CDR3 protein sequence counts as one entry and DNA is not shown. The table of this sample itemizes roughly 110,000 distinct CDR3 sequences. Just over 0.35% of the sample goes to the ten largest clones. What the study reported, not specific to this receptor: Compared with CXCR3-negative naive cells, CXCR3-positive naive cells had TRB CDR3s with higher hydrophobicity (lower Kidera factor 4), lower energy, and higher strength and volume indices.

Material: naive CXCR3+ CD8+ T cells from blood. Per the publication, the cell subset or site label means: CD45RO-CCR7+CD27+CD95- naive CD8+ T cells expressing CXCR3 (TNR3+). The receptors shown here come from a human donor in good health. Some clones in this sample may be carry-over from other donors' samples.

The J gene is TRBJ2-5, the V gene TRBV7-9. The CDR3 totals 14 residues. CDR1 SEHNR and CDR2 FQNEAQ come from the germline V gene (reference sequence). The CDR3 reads CASSLLGSQETQYF.

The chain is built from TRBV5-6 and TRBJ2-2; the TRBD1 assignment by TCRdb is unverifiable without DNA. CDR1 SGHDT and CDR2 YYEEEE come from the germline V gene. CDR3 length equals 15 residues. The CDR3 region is CASSLGGPGTGELFF.

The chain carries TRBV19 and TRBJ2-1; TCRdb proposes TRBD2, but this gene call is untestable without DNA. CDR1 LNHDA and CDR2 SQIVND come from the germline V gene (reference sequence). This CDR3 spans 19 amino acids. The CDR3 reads CASSIIVGQAGGPDNEQFF.

CDR3: CSVERPGQGEYEQYF. This chain links TRBV29-1 with TRBJ2-7; TCRdb's D call of TRBD1 is untestable without DNA. The CDR3 contains 15 residues. Germline V gene data show CDR1 as SQVTM and CDR2 as ANQGSEA.

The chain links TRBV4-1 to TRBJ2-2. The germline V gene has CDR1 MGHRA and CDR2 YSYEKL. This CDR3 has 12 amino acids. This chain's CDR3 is CASSQVIGELFF.

The CDR3 here is CSARSLTGLGEQYF. J is TRBJ2-7 and V is TRBV20-1; TCRdb lists TRBD1, though no DNA is available to test this call. CDR3 size: 14 residues. CDR1 and CDR2 (germline): DFQATT, SNEGSKA (reference sequence).

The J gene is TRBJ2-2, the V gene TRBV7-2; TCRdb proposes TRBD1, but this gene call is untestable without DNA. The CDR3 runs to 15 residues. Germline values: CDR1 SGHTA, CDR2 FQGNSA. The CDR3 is CASRFDRSLTGELFF.

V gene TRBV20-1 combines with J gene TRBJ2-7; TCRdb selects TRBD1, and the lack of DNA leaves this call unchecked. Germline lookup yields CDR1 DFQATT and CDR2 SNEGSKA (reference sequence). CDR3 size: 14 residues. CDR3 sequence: CSASEQAGAYEQYF.

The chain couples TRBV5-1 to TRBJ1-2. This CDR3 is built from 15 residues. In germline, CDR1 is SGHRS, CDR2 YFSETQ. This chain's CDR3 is CASSPTPGSGSGYTF.

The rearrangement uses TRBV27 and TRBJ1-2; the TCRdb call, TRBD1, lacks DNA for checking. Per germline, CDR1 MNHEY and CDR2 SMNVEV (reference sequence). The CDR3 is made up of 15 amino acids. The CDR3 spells CASSSGQVDNYGYTF.

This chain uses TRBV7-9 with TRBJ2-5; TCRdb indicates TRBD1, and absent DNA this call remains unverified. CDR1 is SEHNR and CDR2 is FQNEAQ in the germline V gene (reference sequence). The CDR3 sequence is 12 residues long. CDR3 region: CASGTGGETQYF.

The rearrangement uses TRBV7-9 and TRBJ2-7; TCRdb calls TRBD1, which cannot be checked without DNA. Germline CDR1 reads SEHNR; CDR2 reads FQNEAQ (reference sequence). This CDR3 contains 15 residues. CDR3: CASSSMGQGSYEQYF.

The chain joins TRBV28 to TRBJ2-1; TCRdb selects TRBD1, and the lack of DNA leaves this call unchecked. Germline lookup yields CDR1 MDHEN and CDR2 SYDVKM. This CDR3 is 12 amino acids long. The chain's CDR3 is CASSSQGNEQFF.

This chain's CDR3 is CAISESQGWDEQYF. This chain connects TRBV10-3 to TRBJ2-7; TCRdb's D call, TRBD1, is unchecked because there is no DNA. CDR1 ENHRY and CDR2 SYGVKD come from the germline V gene. There are 14 residues in the CDR3.

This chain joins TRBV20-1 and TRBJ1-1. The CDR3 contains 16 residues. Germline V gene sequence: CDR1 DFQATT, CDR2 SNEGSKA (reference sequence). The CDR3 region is CSARDRGRRMNTEAFF.

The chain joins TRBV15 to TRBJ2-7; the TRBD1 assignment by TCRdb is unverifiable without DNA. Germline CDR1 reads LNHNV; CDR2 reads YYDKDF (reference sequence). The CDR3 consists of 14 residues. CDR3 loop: CATTADRASYEQYF.

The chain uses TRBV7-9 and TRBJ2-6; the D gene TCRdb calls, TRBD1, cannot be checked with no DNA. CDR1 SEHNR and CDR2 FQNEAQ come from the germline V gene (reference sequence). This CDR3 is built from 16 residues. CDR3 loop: CASSPRQGAGANVLTF.

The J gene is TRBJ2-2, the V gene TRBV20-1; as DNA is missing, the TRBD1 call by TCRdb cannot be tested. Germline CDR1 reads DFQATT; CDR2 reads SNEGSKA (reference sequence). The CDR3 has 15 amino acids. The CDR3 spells CSARAGSGDSGELFF.

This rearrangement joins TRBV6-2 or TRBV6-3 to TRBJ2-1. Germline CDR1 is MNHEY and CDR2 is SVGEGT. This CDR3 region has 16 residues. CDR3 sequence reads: CASRSRGYSATNEQFF.

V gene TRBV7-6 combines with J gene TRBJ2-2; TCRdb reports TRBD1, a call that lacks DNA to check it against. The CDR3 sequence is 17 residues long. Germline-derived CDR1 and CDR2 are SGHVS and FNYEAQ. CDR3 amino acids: CASSSNPGAVSTGELFF.

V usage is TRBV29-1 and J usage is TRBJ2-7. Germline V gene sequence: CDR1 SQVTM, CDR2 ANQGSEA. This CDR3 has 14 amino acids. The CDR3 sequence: CSVGSNVDGNEQYF.

The CDR3 reads CASSVATLAGDEQFF. The V gene is TRBV9, the J gene TRBJ2-1; the TCRdb D gene call, TRBD2, has no DNA to confirm it. This CDR3 is built from 15 residues. Per germline, CDR1 SGDLS and CDR2 YYNGEE. Drawing the rest from reference TRBV9 and TRBJ2-1, the complete variable domain is DSGVTQTPKHLITATGQRVTLRCSPRSGDLSVYWYQQSLDQGLQFLIQYYNGEERAKGNILERFSAQQFPDLHSELNLSSLELGDSALYFCASSVATLAGDEQFFGPGTRLTVL.

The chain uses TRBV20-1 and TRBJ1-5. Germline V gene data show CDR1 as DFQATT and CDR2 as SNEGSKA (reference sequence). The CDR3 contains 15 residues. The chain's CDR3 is CSARAWLNSNQPQHF.

The CDR3 region is CASSKRTSGIGSLPYNEQFF. The chain has TRBV7-8 and TRBJ2-1; TCRdb lists TRBD2, though no DNA is available to test this call. CDR3 length: 20 amino acids. CDR1 is SGHVS, CDR2 FQNEAQ, per germline. Combining the CDR3 with reference TRBV7-8 and TRBJ2-1 gives the whole variable domain GAGVSQSPRYKVAKRGQDVALRCDPISGHVSLFWYQQALGQGPEFLTYFQNEAQLDKSGLPSDRFFAERPEGSVSTLKIQRTQQEDSAVYLCASSKRTSGIGSLPYNEQFFGPGTRLTVL.

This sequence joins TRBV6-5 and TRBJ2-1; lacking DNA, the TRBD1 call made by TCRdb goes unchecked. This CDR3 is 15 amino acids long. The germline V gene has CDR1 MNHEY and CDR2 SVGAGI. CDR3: CASSYWAGNDNEQFF.

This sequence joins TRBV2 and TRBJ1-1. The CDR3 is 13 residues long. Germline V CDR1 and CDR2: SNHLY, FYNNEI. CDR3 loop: CASSFRSNTEAFF.